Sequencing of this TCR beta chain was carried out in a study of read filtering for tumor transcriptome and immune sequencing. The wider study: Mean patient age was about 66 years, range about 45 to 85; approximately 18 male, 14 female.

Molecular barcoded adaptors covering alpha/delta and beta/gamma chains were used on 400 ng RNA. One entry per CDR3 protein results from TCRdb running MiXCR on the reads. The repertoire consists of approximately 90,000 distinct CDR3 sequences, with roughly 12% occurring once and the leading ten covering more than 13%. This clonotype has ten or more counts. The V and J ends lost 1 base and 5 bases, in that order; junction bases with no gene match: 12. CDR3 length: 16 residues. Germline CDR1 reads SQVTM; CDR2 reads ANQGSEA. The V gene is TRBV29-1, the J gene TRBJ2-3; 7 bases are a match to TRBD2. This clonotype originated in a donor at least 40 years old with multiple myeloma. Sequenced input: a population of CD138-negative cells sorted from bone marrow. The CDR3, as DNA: TGCAGCGTTGAAGTGCGGGAGAAACCAAGTAAAGATACGCAGTATTTT. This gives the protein CSVEVREKPSKDTQYF.